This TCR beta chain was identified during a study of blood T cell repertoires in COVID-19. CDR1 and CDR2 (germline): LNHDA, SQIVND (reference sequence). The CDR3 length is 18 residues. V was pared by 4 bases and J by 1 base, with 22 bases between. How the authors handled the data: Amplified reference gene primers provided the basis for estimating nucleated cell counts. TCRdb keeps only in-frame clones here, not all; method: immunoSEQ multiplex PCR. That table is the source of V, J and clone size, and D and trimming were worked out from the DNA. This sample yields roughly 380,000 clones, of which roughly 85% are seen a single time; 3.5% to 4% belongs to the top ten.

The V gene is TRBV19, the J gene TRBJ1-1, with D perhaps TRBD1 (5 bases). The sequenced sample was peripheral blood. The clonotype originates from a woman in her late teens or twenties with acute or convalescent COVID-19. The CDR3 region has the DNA TGTGCCAGTAGTACTCCCGATGTGACAGTGGTGAGGAACACTGAAGCTTTCTTT. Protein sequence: CASSTPDVTVVRNTEAFF.